The 9 T cell receptor beta chains reported below all come from one sample, sequenced in a study of cytomegalovirus exposure and HLA in healthy donors. The protocol was immunoSEQ multiplex PCR, while the TCRdb copy is restricted to in-frame clones and leaves out a portion. The table lists under 250,000 clones, 75% to 95% of them singletons. Material: PBMCs. These receptor sequences come from a woman in her late teens or twenties in good health and CMV-seronegative.

The CDR3 sequence: CATGTPISGNTIYF. CDR3 nucleotide sequence: TGTGCCACAGGTACCCCGATCTCTGGAAACACCATATATTTT. The genes are TRBV2 and TRBJ1-3; no clear D gene. V was shortened by 10 bases and J by 0 bases, with 13 bases between the two germline ends. The CDR3 has 14 amino acids. Germline lookup yields CDR1 SNHLY and CDR2 FYNNEI.

The chain is built from TRBV4-1 and TRBJ1-5; 12 nucleotides align to TRBD1. J was trimmed by 5 bases and V by 4 bases; bases with no gene match: 3. CDR3 size: 15 residues. Per the germline V gene, CDR1 is MGHRA and CDR2 is YSYEKL. The CDR3 DNA follows: TGCGCCAGCAGCCCGGGACAGGGGGCCTATCAGCCCCAGCATTTT. Protein sequence: CASSPGQGAYQPQHF.

Here the CDR3 reads CASSQGGRSAYEQYF. The DNA of the CDR3 is TGCGCCAGCAGCCAGGGTGGACGGTCGGCCTACGAGCAGTACTTC. J is TRBJ2-7 and V is TRBV5-1, with a possible D match to TRBD1 (5 bases). The CDR3 runs 15 residues. V lost 4 bases, J lost 2 bases, and 16 bases lay in between. Germline assignment: CDR1 SGHRS and CDR2 YFSETQ.

V usage is TRBV15 and J usage is TRBJ1-4; TRBD1 aligns across 9 bases. V lost 5 bases and J lost 11; bases outside the gene matches: 3. This CDR3 region has 12 residues. The V gene's germline CDR1 is LNHNV and CDR2 YYDKDF (reference sequence). The CDR3 loop is CATSWTGDKLFF. As DNA, the CDR3 is TGTGCCACCAGCTGGACAGGGGATAAACTGTTTTTT.

CDR3 in amino acids: CASSLAAGGTTTEAFF. DNA of the CDR3: TGTGCCAGCAGCTTAGCAGCGGGCGGGACCACCACTGAAGCTTTCTTT. The V gene is TRBV11-2, the J gene TRBJ1-1, with D perhaps TRBD1 (5 bases). CDR1 and CDR2 from the germline V gene are SGHAT and FQNNGV. V lost 1 base and J 4 bases, leaving 16 bases between the germline ends. The CDR3 is 16 amino acids.

The rearrangement links TRBV6-1 to TRBJ1-4; no clear D gene. In germline, CDR1 is MNHNS, CDR2 SASEGT. This CDR3 region has 12 residues. V was clipped by 2 bases and J by 8 bases, with 6 bases between them. The CDR3 region is CASSEMGEKLFF. The DNA for the CDR3 is TGTGCCAGCAGTGAAATGGGCGAAAAACTGTTTTTT.

CDR3 sequence reads: CASSLEAGGPSTDTQYF. The CDR3 DNA reads as TGTGCCAGCAGCTTAGAGGCGGGGGGTCCGAGCACAGATACGCAGTATTTT. The genes are TRBV7-2 and TRBJ2-3, with 8 bases identical to TRBD2. With 1 base clipped from V and 0 bases from J, the junction kept 6 bases outside the gene matches. This CDR3 comprises 17 residues. The germline V gene has CDR1 SGHTA and CDR2 FQGNSA.

J is TRBJ2-1 and V is TRBV7-2; 7 bases agree with TRBD2. Trimming took 3 bases from V and 0 from J; bases not matched to a gene: 5. This CDR3 has 16 residues. Germline V gene lookup returns CDR1 SGHTA and CDR2 FQGNSA. The CDR3 loop reads CASSLASGRSYNEQFF. CDR3 sequence (DNA): TGTGCCAGCAGCTTGGCTAGCGGCCGCTCCTACAATGAGCAGTTCTTC. The full variable domain, completed using reference TRBV7-2 and TRBJ2-1, is GAGVSQSPSNKVTEKGKDVELRCDPISGHTALYWYRQSLGQGLEFLIYFQGNSAPDKSGLPSDRFSAERTGGSVSTLTIQRTQQEDSAVYLCASSLASGRSYNEQFFGPGTRLTVL.

This clone appeared once. J is TRBJ2-1 and V is TRBV5-1, with a possible D match to TRBD1 (6 bases). Per germline, CDR1 SGHRS and CDR2 YFSETQ. Trimming shortened V by 3 bases and J by 2 bases, and 12 bases separated the two germline ends. This CDR3 contains 15 residues. The CDR3 spells CASSSQGTTYNEQFF. The CDR3, as DNA: TGCGCCAGCAGCTCACAGGGCACTACCTACAATGAGCAGTTCTTC.